Sequencing of this TCR beta chain was carried out in a study of blood T cells in healthy people across ages. The overall study: The template switching approach captured approximately one barcoded beta molecule for every two T cells. Study-level results: Naive and antigen-experienced cells were not separated, limiting conclusive comparison.

It was with a sample-barcoded 5' primer and a J-beta primer mix that a second PCR of roughly 7 to 12 cycles was run. TCRdb processed the 5' RACE reads anew with MiXCR; each CDR3 protein has one entry. The table has about 1,600,000 distinct CDR3 sequences, around two fifths seen once; the top ten hold less than 8%. Trimming pared 2 bases from V and 0 bases from J, leaving 10 bases between. From germline, CDR1 is SGHTA and CDR2 FQGNSA. The CDR3 has 16 residues. As concerns this clonotype: What it recognizes is unknown.

The receptor's source is a woman aged 18-30 years in good health. Sequenced sample: blood. This sequence joins TRBV7-2 and TRBJ2-2, with D perhaps matching TRBD2 (5 bases). The CDR3 is CASSLQLVTNTGELFF. In nucleotides, the CDR3 is TGTGCCAGCAGCTTACAACTAGTAACGAACACCGGGGAGCTGTTTTTT.